The text below deals with one TCR beta chain. The antigen is not known. The data are from a study of cytomegalovirus exposure and HLA in healthy donors. Study-wide context: As released early, the data held about 85 million unique TCRs from HLA-typed donors.

Findings of the study overall: The study listed under 200 cytomegalovirus-associated TCR beta chains. TCR beta chain V- and J-gene trimming was linked, in a later analysis, to a missense variant in DCLRE1C.

The length of the CDR3 is 11 residues. V shed 6 bases and J shed 2 bases, with 7 bases lying between them. CDR1 DFQATT and CDR2 SNEGSKA come from the germline V gene (reference sequence). The PCR ran on 60 Vbeta and 13 Jbeta primers. Repertoires were generated with immunoSEQ multiplex PCR, while TCRdb's copy carries only in-frame clones and drops some. The sample has 130,000 or so clones; almost 80% are singletons. Source material: PBMCs. The clonotype originates from a female donor in good health and CMV-seronegative. The chain has TRBV20-1 and TRBJ2-5, with D possibly TRBD1 on 6 matching bases. CDR3 bases: TGCAGTGCGGACAGACAAGAGACCCAGTACTTC. Translated, it gives CSADRQETQYF.